The 15 T cell receptor beta chains below were found in one sample sequenced in a study of T cell responses to AZD1222 COVID-19 vaccine. Sequenced by immunoSEQ multiplex PCR; TCRdb stores in-frame clones only, minus some. The data contain 150,000 to 200,000 clones, roughly nine tenths of them singletons. Here the sequenced sample was peripheral blood, taken on day 0 of AZD1222 vaccination. Receptors were obtained from an adult in good health.

V usage is TRBV5-4 and J usage is TRBJ2-7; D might be TRBD2 (7 bases). CDR3 length equals 15 residues. Trimming took off 2 bases at V and 2 bases at J, with 14 bases between the two ends. Germline V gene data show CDR1 as SGHNT and CDR2 as YYREEE (reference sequence). CDR3 residues: CASSFGGREPYEQYF. In nucleotides, the CDR3 is TGTGCCAGCAGCTTCGGGGGGCGGGAGCCCTACGAGCAGTACTTC.

A remark on this clone: Other DNA sequences within the sample encode an identical CDR3. The chain is built from TRBV18 and TRBJ1-1; D unclear. The V gene's germline CDR1 is KGHSH and CDR2 LQKENI. V lost 2 bases, J lost 4 bases, and 8 bases lay in between. This CDR3 has 13 amino acids. The DNA of the CDR3 is TGTGCCAGCTCACCATCGCAGAGCACTGAAGCTTTCTTT. Translating gives CASSPSQSTEAFF.

The chain couples TRBV21-1 to TRBJ1-5; the table's D call TRBD1 went unverified against the DNA. TRBV21-1 is flagged as a pseudogene. The CDR3 sequence is 18 residues long. In DNA, the CDR3 is TGTGCCAGCAGCAACTATTTGTTCGACAGGGGGCGATTTCAGCCCCAGCATTTT. It encodes CASSNYLFDRGRFQPQHF.

The gene calls are TRBV29-1 and TRBJ2-7; 8 bases are shared with TRBD1. Germline V gene sequence: CDR1 SQVTM, CDR2 ANQGSEA. The CDR3 runs to 13 residues. Germline trimming cut 0 bases from V and 4 bases from J; bases unmatched to any gene: 2. CDR3 residues: CSVEDRGRYEQYF. The CDR3 nucleotides read TGCAGCGTTGAAGACAGGGGGCGGTACGAGCAGTACTTC.

CDR3: CATGTSGNSGTDTQYF. The CDR3 DNA sequence: TGTGCCACCGGGACTAGCGGGAATTCGGGCACAGATACGCAGTATTTT. The chain employs TRBV10-3 and TRBJ2-3; 13 bases fit TRBD2. Germline lookup yields CDR1 ENHRY and CDR2 SYGVKD. The CDR3 is 16 amino acids. Losses at the gene ends were 10 bases for V and 1 base for J; bases not matched to a gene: 8.

Note on this clone: Other DNA sequences in this specimen translate into the identical CDR3. The V and J genes are TRBV5-1 and TRBJ2-7; D gene uncertain. The CDR3 sequence is 12 residues long. V shed 1 base and J shed 7 bases, with 9 bases lying between them. In germline, CDR1 is SGHRS, CDR2 YFSETQ. The CDR3 DNA reads TGCGCCAGCAGCTTGTCGGGTATAGAGCAGTACTTC. Translation gives CASSLSGIEQYF.

The rearrangement joins TRBV4-1 to TRBJ1-5; a possible D gene is TRBD1 (6 bases). Per the germline V gene, CDR1 is MGHRA and CDR2 is YSYEKL. Trimming stripped 0 bases from V and 6 bases from J, with 9 bases between. The CDR3 is made up of 14 amino acids. This CDR3 is CASSQEGGGQPQHF. DNA of the CDR3: TGCGCCAGCAGCCAAGAAGGGGGAGGTCAGCCCCAGCATTTT.

The gene calls are TRBV7-9 and TRBJ2-7, with D possibly called TRBD1 or TRBD2 (7 bases each). V lost 5 bases to trimming and J lost 4 bases, with 18 bases between them. The CDR3 is 15 amino acids. Germline loops: CDR1 SEHNR, CDR2 FQNEAQ (reference sequence). The CDR3 DNA sequence: TGTGCCAGCAGCCTAGGGGAGGGGGCTAAGTACGAGCAGTACTTC. Translating gives CASSLGEGAKYEQYF.

The CDR3, as DNA: TGTGCCGGGGACAGGCAAATGAACACTGAAGCTTTCTTT. It is translated as CAGDRQMNTEAFF. This chain connects TRBV30 to TRBJ1-1; 8 bases align to TRBD1. CDR1 GTSNPN and CDR2 SVGIG come from the germline V gene (reference sequence). The CDR3 is made up of 13 amino acids. Trimming at V came to 8 bases and at J to 0 bases, leaving 5 bases not matched to a gene.

This clone was counted between two and nine times. A read error may account for a junction end that differs from germline. This chain links TRBV7-9 with TRBJ2-1; TRBD2 is a possible D gene (6 bases). CDR3 size: 14 residues. CDR1 and CDR2 from the germline V gene are SEHNR and FQNEAQ (reference sequence). The CDR3 reads CASSAPEGYIEQFF. CDR3 nucleotide sequence: TGTGCCAGCAGCGCCCCGGAGGGGTACATTGAGCAGTTCTTC.

The chain is built from TRBV7-9 and TRBJ1-4, with 11 bases lining up with TRBD1. Germline trimming cut 1 base from V and 2 bases from J; bases unmatched to any gene: 3. The CDR3 sequence is 17 residues long. Germline V lookup: CDR1 SEHNR, CDR2 FQNEAQ (reference sequence). The CDR3 nucleotides read TGTGCCAGCAGCTTAGGGACAGGGGGCCTGACTAATGAAAAACTGTTTTTT. Amino acid sequence: CASSLGTGGLTNEKLFF.

V and J are TRBV6-1 and TRBJ1-5; D uncertain. Trimming removed 3 bases at V and 6 bases at J, with 9 bases between. The length of the CDR3 is 13 residues. Germline CDR1 MNHNS, CDR2 SASEGT. The CDR3: CASSDGKGQPQHF. CDR3 bases: TGTGCCAGCAGTGATGGTAAAGGTCAGCCCCAGCATTTT.

The rearrangement links TRBV5-1 to TRBJ2-1, with D possibly TRBD2 on 7 matching bases. Germline assignment: CDR1 SGHRS and CDR2 YFSETQ. The CDR3 runs 15 residues. The V gene lost 0 bases and the J gene lost 2 bases, with 9 bases spanning the gap. The CDR3 DNA is TGCGCCAGCAGCTTGGAGGGGGGGACCTACAATGAGCAGTTCTTC. Its protein product is CASSLEGGTYNEQFF. The full variable domain, with the rest looked up from reference TRBV5-1 and TRBJ2-1, is KAGVTQTPRYLIKTRGQQVTLSCSPISGHRSVSWYQQTPGQGLQFLFEYFSETQRNKGNFPGRFSGRQFSNSRSEMNVSTLELGDSALYLCASSLEGGTYNEQFFGPGTRLTVL.

The chain links TRBV27 to TRBJ2-7, with TRBD2 identical over 10 bases. V was pared by 2 bases and J by 5 bases, with 6 bases of the junction left unmatched. This CDR3 has 15 residues. CDR1 and CDR2 from the germline V gene are MNHEY and SMNVEV (reference sequence). This CDR3 is CASSLPSGRAHEQYF. For the CDR3, the DNA is TGTGCCAGCAGTTTACCGAGCGGGAGGGCCCACGAGCAGTACTTC.

The chain couples TRBV3-1 (or the pseudogene TRBV3-2) to TRBJ1-6, with D uncertain. V was cut by 1 base and J by 0 bases, with 10 bases left in between. The CDR3 sequence is 17 residues long. CDR1 is LGHDT, CDR2 YNNKEL, per germline (reference sequence). In DNA, the CDR3 is TGTGCCAGCAGCCAAGGGACGGCGAGCTCCTATAATTCACCCCTCCACTTT. It codes for CASSQGTASSYNSPLHF.